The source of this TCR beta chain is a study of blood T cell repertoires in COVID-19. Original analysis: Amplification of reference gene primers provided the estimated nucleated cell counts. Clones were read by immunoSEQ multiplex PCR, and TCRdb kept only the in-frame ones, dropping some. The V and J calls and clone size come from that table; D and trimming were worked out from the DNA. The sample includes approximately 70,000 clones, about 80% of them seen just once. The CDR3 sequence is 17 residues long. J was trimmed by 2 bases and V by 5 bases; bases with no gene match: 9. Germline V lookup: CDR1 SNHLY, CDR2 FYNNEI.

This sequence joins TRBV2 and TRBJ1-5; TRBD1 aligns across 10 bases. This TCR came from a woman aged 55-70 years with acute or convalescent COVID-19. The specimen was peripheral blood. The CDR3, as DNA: TGTGCCAGCAGTACCGGGACAGGGGCGAAGGGCAATCAGCCCCAGCATTTT. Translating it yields CASSTGTGAKGNQPQHF.